Listed below are T cell receptor beta chains from one sample, sequenced in a study of OX40 agonist ivuxolimab in advanced cancers. Method: immunoSEQ multiplex PCR; TCRdb's copy keeps in-frame clones and lacks some. The sample records tens of thousands of clones, 85% to 95% being singletons. The starting material was CD4+ or CD8+ T cells sorted from blood, obtained in a trial of the OX40 agonist ivuxolimab. These TCRs come from an adult with an advanced solid tumor such as melanoma, head and neck, liver or kidney cancer. CDR3s include the opening cysteine and the closing phenylalanine or tryptophan. D genes are given only for firm matches. The listing skips clone size in some rows; elsewhere it reads once, few, many or a size class.

D	J	size	V	CDR3	DNA
.	TRBJ2-3	.	TRBV9	CASSVVASDTDTQYF	TGTGCCAGCAGCGTAGTGGCTAGCGACACAGATACGCAGTATTTT
.	TRBJ2-2	.	TRBV1	CTSSQVGGGNTGELFF	.
.	TRBJ2-1	once	TRBV6-5	CASSYSRTDFNEQFF	TGTGCCAGCAGTTACTCTCGGACAGATTTCAATGAGCAGTTCTTC
TRBD2	TRBJ2-7	.	TRBV29-1	CSVELAGADAEQYF	TGCAGCGTTGAACTGGCGGGAGCTGACGCCGAGCAGTACTTC
TRBD1	TRBJ1-2	.	TRBV27	CASSLSPTGRIYGYTF	TGTGCCAGCAGTTTATCTCCGACAGGGAGAATCTATGGCTACACCTTC
.	TRBJ2-3	.	TRBV5-8	CASSLFGGGFTNTQYF	TGTGCCAGCAGCTTGTTCGGGGGAGGTTTCACGAATACGCAGTATTTT
TRBD2	TRBJ2-7	.	TRBV18	CASSPGTSFEQYF	TGTGCCAGCTCACCGGGGACTAGCTTCGAGCAGTACTTC
.	TRBJ2-6	.	TRBV19	CASSLGGANVLTF	TGTGCCAGTAGCCTCGGTGGGGCCAACGTCCTGACTTTC
TRBD2	TRBJ2-1	.	TRBV4-2	CASSQALAGDNEQFF	TGTGCCAGCAGCCAGGCCCTAGCGGGGGACAATGAGCAGTTCTTC
.	TRBJ1-1	.	TRBV9	CASSVGGGPATEAFF	TGTGCCAGCAGCGTAGGAGGGGGGCCGGCCACTGAAGCTTTCTTT
.	TRBJ1-5	.	TRBV7-2	CASSLGGRGLSGPQHF	TGTGCCAGCAGCTTAGGGGGACGGGGACTAAGTGGGCCCCAGCATTTT
.	TRBJ1-2	few	TRBV25-1	CASSEWGYYGYTF	TGTGCCAGCAGTGAATGGGGGTACTATGGCTACACCTTC
.	TRBJ1-2	.	TRBV5-1	CASSPVGQGLGYGYTF	TGCGCCAGCAGCCCGGTTGGGCAGGGTCTGGGCTATGGCTACACCTTC
TRBD1	TRBJ2-7	.	TRBV9	CASSPRDRDYEQYF	TGTGCCAGCAGCCCCCGGGACAGGGACTACGAGCAGTACTTC
.	TRBJ2-1	.	TRBV4-3	CASAGTQNEQFF	TGCGCCAGTGCCGGGACTCAAAACGAGCAGTTCTTC
.	TRBJ2-7	.	TRBV9	CASSVARDTYEQYF	TGTGCCAGCAGCGTAGCTCGGGACACCTACGAGCAGTACTTC
.	TRBJ2-5	.	TRBV27	CASSRRAALQETQYF	TGTGCCAGCAGCCGGAGGGCAGCACTCCAAGAGACCCAGTACTTC
.	TRBJ1-5	.	TRBV21-1	CASSKIKGQNNQPQHF	TGTGCCAGCAGCAAAATCAAGGGACAGAACAATCAGCCCCAGCATTTT
.	TRBJ1-1	.	TRBV29-1	CSGTVGGTEAFF	TGCAGCGGTACTGTGGGGGGCACTGAAGCTTTCTTT
.	TRBJ2-7	.	TRBV6-6	CASSRDSSASPYEQYF	TGTGCCAGCAGTCGTGACTCTAGCGCGAGCCCCTACGAGCAGTACTTC
.	TRBJ2-5	.	TRBV27	CASSLSSATKETQYF	TGTGCCAGCAGTTTAAGTAGCGCGACCAAAGAGACCCAGTACTTC
.	TRBJ2-3	.	TRBV5-1	CASSVTEGDTQYF	TGCGCCAGCAGCGTGACTGAGGGAGATACGCAGTATTTT
.	TRBJ1-1	.	TRBV28	CASSGPIVLVVTEAFF	TGTGCCAGCAGTGGACCAATAGTATTGGTGGTCACTGAAGCTTTCTTT
.	TRBJ1-2	once	TRBV4-1	CASSHPKGGTSDYGYTF	TGCGCCAGCAGCCATCCAAAGGGAGGGACGTCTGACTATGGCTACACCTTC
.	TRBJ1-4	.	TRBV4-1	CASSLGQPFNEKLFF	TGCGCCAGCAGCCTCGGACAGCCTTTTAATGAAAAACTGTTTTTT
TRBD1	TRBJ1-2	.	TRBV5-8	CASSVGQYYYGYTF	TGTGCCAGCAGCGTGGGACAGTACTACTATGGCTACACCTTC
.	TRBJ2-7	.	TRBV5-8	CASTPEAEYYEQYF	TGTGCCAGCACCCCGGAGGCAGAATACTACGAGCAGTACTTC
.	TRBJ2-1	.	TRBV20-1	CSGLALNEQFF	TGCAGTGGGCTAGCACTCAATGAGCAGTTCTTC
TRBD2	TRBJ2-1	.	TRBV27	CASSLSRPGTSGKYYSYNEQFF	TGTGCCAGCAGTTTATCGAGACCCGGGACTAGCGGGAAATATTACTCCTACAATGAGCAGTTCTTC
TRBD2	TRBJ2-3	.	TRBV4-3	CASSQTGLAGVITTDTQYF	TGCGCCAGCAGCCAGACGGGACTAGCGGGGGTCATAACCACAGATACGCAGTATTTT
.	TRBJ1-1	.	TRBV27	CASSLSIAAEAFF	TGTGCCAGCAGTTTATCGATCGCGGCTGAAGCTTTCTTT
.	TRBJ2-7	once	TRBV10-1	CASSETGHEQYF	TGCGCCAGCAGTGAAACGGGGCACGAGCAGTACTTC
.	TRBJ2-2	.	TRBV28	CASSFGTVTGELFF	TGTGCCAGCAGTTTTGGGACGGTCACCGGGGAGCTGTTTTTT
.	TRBJ2-1	.	TRBV19	CASNEFKGAYNEQFF	TGTGCCAGTAACGAGTTTAAGGGGGCCTACAATGAGCAGTTCTTC
.	TRBJ1-5	.	TRBV27	CASSLSGYSNQPQHF	TGTGCCAGCAGTTTATCGGGTTATAGCAATCAGCCCCAGCATTTT
TRBD2	TRBJ2-7	.	TRBV28	CASSLPGLASNEQYF	TGTGCCAGCAGTTTACCCGGACTAGCGTCAAACGAGCAGTACTTC
.	TRBJ1-5	.	TRBV30	CAWSKGGDSNQPQHF	TGTGCCTGGAGTAAGGGGGGGGATAGCAATCAGCCCCAGCATTTT
TRBD2	TRBJ2-7	.	TRBV6-1	CASSGGYEQYF	TGTGCCAGCAGCGGGGGGTACGAGCAGTACTTC
.	TRBJ2-3	.	TRBV6-5	CASSALGTQYF	TGTGCCAGCAGCGCCTTGGGTACGCAGTATTTT
.	TRBJ2-1	.	TRBV7-9	CASSLGGRMHNEQFF	TGTGCCAGCAGCTTAGGCGGACGGATGCACAATGAGCAGTTCTTC
.	TRBJ1-2	few	TRBV13	CASSSNRVSFYGYTF	TGTGCCAGCAGCTCTAACAGGGTCTCCTTCTATGGCTACACCTTC
TRBD1	TRBJ1-2	.	TRBV5-6	CASSPGGGLSGYTF	TGTGCCAGCAGCCCAGGGGGTGGGTTGAGTGGCTACACCTTC
.	TRBJ1-2	.	TRBV4-1	CASSPLSPANYGYTF	TGCGCCAGCAGCCCACTTTCGCCAGCGAACTATGGCTACACCTTC
TRBD2	TRBJ2-1	.	TRBV27	CASSSILAGGYNEQFF	TGTGCCAGCAGTTCAATACTAGCGGGGGGCTACAATGAGCAGTTCTTC
.	TRBJ2-7	.	TRBV6-6	CASSSRAWGYEQYF	TGTGCCAGCAGTTCTAGGGCCTGGGGGTACGAGCAGTACTTC
.	TRBJ1-5	few	TRBV6-5	CASSYGDNQPQHF	TGTGCCAGCAGTTACGGGGACAATCAGCCCCAGCATTTT
.	TRBJ2-7	.	TRBV11-2	CASSLGNGAYEQYF	TGTGCCAGCAGCTTAGGGAACGGGGCCTACGAGCAGTACTTC